The T cell receptor beta chain under discussion was sequenced for a study of T cell responses to AZD1222 COVID-19 vaccine (dated by TCRdb to about 2021). Context from the whole study: AZD1222 recipients whose second dose came at about 4 weeks and those whose second dose came at about 12 weeks were combined into one group, since spike-specific TCR depth and breadth did not differ between the two schedules. Trial participants were enrolled by age into 18-55, 56-69 and 70-plus year subgroups, with approximately 160, 26 and 62 TCR-sequenced participants respectively. TCR sequencing was performed for roughly 250 trial participants, of whom around 200 were given two doses of AZD1222 and around 25 were given two doses of MenACWY control vaccine. Study-wide findings and limitations: Spike-specific TCR breadth and depth rose significantly after two AZD1222 doses compared with day 0 and with MenACWY recipients. Conclusions about previously exposed vaccinees were limited because only six or seven AZD1222 recipients were SARS-CoV-2 seropositive at baseline. Epitopes outside the regions mutated in the B.1.351 and B.1.1.7 variants were reportedly recognized by nearly half of the unique spike-specific TCRs. CD4 TCRs associated with the vaccine covered the entire spike protein, and the dominant responses were in regions 160-218 and 743-854. Because no day 14 peak-response samples were available, repertoires were characterized only after the peak T cell response. The 56-69-year group was small, and its depth increase did not reach significance, likely because of low power. Most participants were white British and females outnumbered males, and the authors suggested that clonal diversity may have been underestimated.

Reading from cysteine to phenylalanine, the CDR3 counts 14 amino acids. Only CDR3 DNA remains: 42 bases, in frame from the first base. In the germline V gene, CDR1 corresponds to SNHLY and CDR2 to FYNNEI. V and J are truncated by 7 bases and 0 bases respectively, leaving an intervening sequence of 12 bases. The CDR3 regions of human TCRbeta chains were analyzed by immunosequencing. In the paper's pipeline: TCRs in the repertoires were compared against a reference library of SARS-CoV-2-specific TCRs that had been generated with the MIRA antigen-specificity platform. Breadth was defined as the fraction of unique TCRs that were SARS-CoV-2-associated, and depth was defined as the fraction of total T cells that were SARS-CoV-2-associated. Using the MIRA data, every spike-specific TCR was mapped to the spike region that the TCR reacted to and assigned to either a CD4 or a CD8 class. Log10-transformed breadth and depth values were compared by one-way ANOVA with Sidak's multiple comparisons tests. TCRdb took this table from immuneACCESS and kept in-frame rearrangements with V and J called. Such tables lack part of the clones; where checked against another copy, unresolved V genes explain under half of the gap, and the rest is unexplained. For V, J and clone size, that table is used; D and trimming come from the DNA. The sample table contains 100,000 or so clones; only one count was recorded for 85% to 90% of them. Of the sample, 1.4% falls within the top ten clones.

A remark on this clone: Which antigen it targets is not known. Base qualities are not provided; no much larger clone lies one nucleotide away.

The time point label for this specimen denotes: baseline before first vaccination. Samples from vaccinated people were obtained from the UK trials COV001 and COV002, which included a single-blind randomized controlled phase 2/3 trial of AZD1222 (ChAdOx1 nCoV-19) in healthy adults. Trial participant PBMC samples were collected at day 0 and day 28 after the second dose for TCRbeta chain sequencing. In this chain, TRBV2 is recombined with TRBJ1-1; TRBD1 is possibly the D segment (5 matching bases). Sequenced here: peripheral blood, sampled on day 0 of AZD1222 vaccination. The clonotype was recovered from an adult in good health. Here is the DNA: TGTGCCAGCAAAGTGGGACCCATGAACACTGAAGCTTTCTTT. This translates into CASKVGPMNTEAFF.